This TCR beta chain was recorded in a study of shared clonotypes between healthy human individuals. Study conclusions and caveats: Naive subsets, compared against memory subsets, generally had larger estimated richness values. Few donors restricted represented genetic and exposure-history diversity.

Naive-designated CD8 cells lacked CD45RO, were positively enriched for CCR7, and omitted terminally differentiated effector memory CD45RA+ cells. Caucasian adults residing in Nashville, Tennessee made up all the donors. Profiling relied on immunoSEQ multiplex PCR, and the TCRdb table lists in-frame clones only, not all of them. The sample lists 550,000 to 650,000 clones; around 96% were seen once. On this clone itself: Antigen unknown.

Trimming took off 4 bases at V and 7 bases at J, with 20 bases between the two ends. Germline V gene sequence: CDR1 MDHEN, CDR2 SYDVKM. CDR3 length equals 15 residues. Sequenced input: naive CD8+ T cells sorted from blood. The TCR sequence derives from a woman aged 30 to 39 in good health. This chain joins TRBV28 and TRBJ2-7, with D possibly TRBD1 on 5 matching bases. Written as DNA, the CDR3 is TGTGCCAGCAGTTCCCCATATATGGCTAAGGGGGAGCAGTACTTC. This sequence encodes CASSSPYMAKGEQYF.